This T cell receptor (beta chain) was found in a study of cytomegalovirus exposure and HLA in healthy donors. The PCR contained 60 Vbeta and 13 Jbeta primers. Some clones are missing from TCRdb's copy, which holds only in-frame ones; the method was immunoSEQ multiplex PCR. This sample yields some 70,000 clones, of which 65% to 70% are seen a single time; around 9.9% belongs to the top ten. This clone was seen more than once but under ten times. V gave up 4 bases and J gave up 7 bases, with 13 bases separating them. Germline-derived CDR1 and CDR2 are LNHDA and SQIVND (reference sequence). This CDR3 region has 13 residues.

V usage is TRBV19 and J usage is TRBJ1-1, with D possibly TRBD1 on 6 matching bases. The TCR comes from a young woman in good health and CMV-seronegative. Sequencing input: PBMCs. CDR3 sequence (DNA): TGTGCCAGTAGTAACCGGGACAAACGTGAAGCTTTCTTT. This encodes CASSNRDKREAFF.